The sequence of this T cell receptor beta chain was determined in a study of monozygotic twins with inflammatory bowel disease. Broader study findings: Other individuals had fewer clonotypes in common with IBD patients than with healthy twins, especially with disease activity. Healthy co-twins showed greater TCRbeta diversity (inverse Simpson) than IBD patients.

For every TCR library, roughly 3.5 ug of total RNA was used. Template switching introduced UMIs that contain a 6-nucleotide sample barcode. TCRdb reprocessed the 5' RACE reads, keeping one entry per CDR3 protein, no DNA. The sample's table shows a few hundred thousand distinct CDR3 sequences. Note on this clonotype: Its specificity is unknown.

Germline V gene data show CDR1 as SQVTM and CDR2 as ANQGSEA. The CDR3 runs 14 residues. Sequencing was done on a sample of blood. This chain joins TRBV29-1 and TRBJ2-2; TCRdb indicates TRBD1, and absent DNA this call remains unverified. The sequence was obtained from a human donor with ulcerative colitis or Crohn's disease, or a healthy co-twin of an affected twin (not recorded which). The CDR3 loop reads CSAVRERNTGELFF.